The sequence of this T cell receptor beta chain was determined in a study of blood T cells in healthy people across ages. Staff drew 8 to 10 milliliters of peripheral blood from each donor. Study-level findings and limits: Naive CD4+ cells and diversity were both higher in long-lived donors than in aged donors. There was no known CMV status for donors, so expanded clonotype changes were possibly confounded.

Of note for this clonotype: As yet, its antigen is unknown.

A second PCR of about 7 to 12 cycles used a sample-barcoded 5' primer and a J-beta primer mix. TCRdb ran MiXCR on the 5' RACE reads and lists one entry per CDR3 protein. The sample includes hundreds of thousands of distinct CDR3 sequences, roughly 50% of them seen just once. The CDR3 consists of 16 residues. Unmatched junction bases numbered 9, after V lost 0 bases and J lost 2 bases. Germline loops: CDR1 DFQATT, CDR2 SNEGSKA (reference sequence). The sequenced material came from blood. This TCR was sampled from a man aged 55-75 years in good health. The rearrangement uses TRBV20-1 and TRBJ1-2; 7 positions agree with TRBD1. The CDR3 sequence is CSARDLRGQPNYGYTF. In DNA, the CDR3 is TGCAGTGCTAGAGATCTGAGGGGACAGCCCAACTATGGCTACACCTTC.